One sample yielded the 5 T cell receptor beta chains listed below, sequenced in a study of cytomegalovirus exposure and HLA in healthy donors. A multiplex PCR was run with 60 Vbeta primers and 13 Jbeta primers. Clones were read by immunoSEQ multiplex PCR, and TCRdb kept only the in-frame ones, dropping some. The sample lists roughly 67,000 clones; around four fifths were seen once. The sequencing input was PBMCs. The origin of the receptors is a man aged 35 to 55 in good health and CMV-seronegative.

About this clone itself: Other nucleotide sequences in the sample specify the same CDR3. V is TRBV19 and J is TRBJ2-7, with TRBD1 matching over 9 bases. The CDR3 is 14 residues long. V was pared by 8 bases and J by 2 bases, with 7 bases of the junction left unmatched. The germline gives CDR1 LNHDA, CDR2 SQIVND (reference sequence). CDR3 protein: CASWTGTGPYEQYF. The CDR3 DNA reads as TGTGCCAGTTGGACCGGGACAGGGCCCTACGAGCAGTACTTC.

J is TRBJ1-1 and V is TRBV5-5, with unresolved D. The V and J ends lost 0 bases and 3 bases respectively, with 3 bases between them. Germline assignment: CDR1 SGHKS and CDR2 YYEKEE (reference sequence). This CDR3 is 12 amino acids long. CDR3 region: CASSLADTEAFF. CDR3 nucleotides: TGTGCCAGCAGCTTGGCGGACACTGAAGCTTTCTTT.

This CDR3 reads CASSRPLAGVYNEQFF. The CDR3 DNA is TGTGCCAGCAGCCGACCACTAGCGGGAGTCTACAATGAGCAGTTCTTC. This chain joins TRBV14 and TRBJ2-1; TRBD2 matches 11 bases. Germline CDR1 is SGHDN and CDR2 is FVKESK. This CDR3 is built from 16 residues. J lost 3 bases, V lost 4 bases, and 5 bases had no gene match. Full variable domain (rest looked up from reference TRBV14 and TRBJ2-1): EAGVTQFPSHSVIEKGQTVTLRCDPISGHDNLYWYRRVMGKEIKFLLHFVKESKQDESGMPNNRFLAERTGGTYSTLKVQPAELEDSGVYFCASSRPLAGVYNEQFFGPGTRLTVL.

The CDR3 sequence: CASSLGQGGDTQYF. CDR3 nucleotide sequence: TGTGCCAGCAGTCTCGGACAGGGGGGTGATACGCAGTATTTT. This chain links TRBV28 with TRBJ2-3, with TRBD1 identical over 10 bases. The germline V gene has CDR1 MDHEN and CDR2 SYDVKM. This CDR3 is 14 amino acids long. Trimming took 5 bases from V and 6 from J; bases not matched to a gene: 5. Supplemented by reference TRBV28 and TRBJ2-3, the full variable domain reads DVKVTQSSRYLVKRTGEKVFLECVQDMDHENMFWYRQDPGLGLRLIYFSYDVKMKEKGDIPEGYSVSREKKERFSLILESASTNQTSMYLCASSLGQGGDTQYFGPGTRLTVL.

The table lists this clone with a few counts. The V gene is TRBV5-6, the J gene TRBJ1-5; D ambiguous. CDR1 SGHDT and CDR2 YYEEEE come from the germline V gene. CDR3 size: 14 residues. Trimming pared 0 bases from V and 5 bases from J, leaving 9 bases between. CDR3 bases: TGTGCCAGCAGCTTGGGGCAGGTAGATCAGCCCCAGCATTTT. This sequence encodes CASSLGQVDQPQHF.